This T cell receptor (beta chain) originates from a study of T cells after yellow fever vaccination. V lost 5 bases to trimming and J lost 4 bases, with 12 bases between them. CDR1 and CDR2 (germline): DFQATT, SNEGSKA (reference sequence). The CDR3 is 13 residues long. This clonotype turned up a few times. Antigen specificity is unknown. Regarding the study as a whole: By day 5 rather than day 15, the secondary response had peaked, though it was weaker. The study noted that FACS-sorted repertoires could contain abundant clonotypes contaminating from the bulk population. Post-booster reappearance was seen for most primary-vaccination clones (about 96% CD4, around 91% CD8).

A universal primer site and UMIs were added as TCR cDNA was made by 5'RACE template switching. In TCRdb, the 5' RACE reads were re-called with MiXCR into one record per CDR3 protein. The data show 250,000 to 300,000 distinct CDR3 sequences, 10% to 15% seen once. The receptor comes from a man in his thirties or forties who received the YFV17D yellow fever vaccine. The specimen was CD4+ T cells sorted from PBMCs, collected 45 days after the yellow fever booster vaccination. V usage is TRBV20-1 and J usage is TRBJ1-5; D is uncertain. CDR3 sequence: CSASGGTNQPQHF. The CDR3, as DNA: TGCAGTGCTTCCGGAGGCACAAATCAGCCCCAGCATTTT.